Shown below are 3 T cell receptor beta chains from a single sample sequenced in a study of T cell repertoires in cytomegalovirus infection. MiXCR, run by TCRdb on the reads, gives a single entry per CDR3 protein. The repertoire holds 600,000 to 800,000 distinct CDR3 sequences, with roughly 24% as singletons. Material for sequencing was CD8+ T cells from PBMCs. The receptors come from a human donor in good health (CMV status not recorded). Some clones in this sample may be carry-over from other donors' samples.

The CDR3 region has the DNA TGTGCCAGCAGTTTGGCGGGACAGGGTGTGTACGAGCAGTACTTC. This sequence encodes CASSLAGQGVYEQYF. The J gene is TRBJ2-7, the V gene TRBV27; 9 bases are a match to TRBD1. The germline gives CDR1 MNHEY, CDR2 SMNVEV (reference sequence). V lost 3 bases, J lost 4 bases, and 7 bases stayed unmatched. The CDR3 covers 15 residues.

This clonotype was seen at least ten times. The rearrangement uses TRBV12-3 or TRBV12-4 and TRBJ1-2; the D gene is possibly TRBD1 (6 bases). The V end lost 0 bases, the J end lost 8 bases, and 13 bases lay between the germline ends. The CDR3 sequence is 14 residues long. CDR3 amino acids: CASSLADRSRGYTF. The DNA for the CDR3 is TGTGCCAGCAGTTTAGCCGACAGGTCTAGAGGCTACACCTTC.

A few counts support this clonotype. The chain uses TRBV28 and TRBJ2-3, with D possibly TRBD2 on 6 matching bases. There are 14 residues in the CDR3. Deletions cut 10 bases from V and 0 bases from J, with 14 bases between. Germline loops: CDR1 MDHEN, CDR2 SYDVKM. CDR3 sequence reads: CATGGSDSTDTQYF. Written as DNA, the CDR3 is TGTGCCACCGGGGGATCCGATAGCACAGATACGCAGTATTTT.